This entry lists 32 T cell receptor beta chains sequenced from one sample in a study of PD-1 blockade in classical Hodgkin lymphoma. The patients all showed relapse after autologous stem cell transplantation, while their brentuximab vedotin exposure varied. Repertoires were generated with immunoSEQ multiplex PCR, while TCRdb's copy carries only in-frame clones and drops some. Here the sample spans 75,000 to 100,000 clones, approximately 80% being singletons. The input for sequencing was peripheral blood mononuclear cells (PBMCs), taken before the second cycle of nivolumab. The receptor source for this set is a human donor with classical Hodgkin lymphoma.

The CDR3 reads CASSPGRENTGELFF. CDR3 nucleotide sequence: TGTGCCAGCTCACCCGGGAGAGAGAACACCGGGGAGCTGTTTTTT. The V and J genes are TRBV18 and TRBJ2-2, with D perhaps TRBD2 (6 bases). Germline V lookup: CDR1 KGHSH, CDR2 LQKENI. With 3 bases removed from V and 1 base from J, the gap between germline ends came to 9 bases. The CDR3 loop spans 15 amino acids.

The chain couples TRBV6-5 to TRBJ2-5; D tentatively reads TRBD1 or TRBD2 (6 bases each). CDR1 is MNHEY and CDR2 is SVGAGI in the germline V gene. This CDR3 region has 14 residues. The germline V and J ends were trimmed by 8 bases and 5 bases, with 18 bases remaining between them. The CDR3 is CASSVGGAYETQYF. CDR3 coding DNA: TGTGCCAGCTCAGTCGGGGGCGCTTATGAGACCCAGTACTTC.

The rearrangement joins TRBV2 to TRBJ1-1, with 7 bases identical to TRBD1. With V trimmed by 7 bases and J by 1 base, 6 bases remained unmatched. Per germline, CDR1 SNHLY and CDR2 FYNNEI. The CDR3 length is 14 residues. CDR3 amino acids: CASIFQGGNTEAFF. The CDR3 DNA reads as TGTGCCAGCATCTTCCAGGGGGGGAACACTGAAGCTTTCTTT. The entire variable domain, with the rest obtained from reference TRBV2 and TRBJ1-1, is as follows: EPEVTQTPSHQVTQMGQEVILRCVPISNHLYFYWYRQILGQKVEFLVSFYNNEISEKSEIFDDQFSVERPDGSNFTLKIRSTKLEDSAMYFCASIFQGGNTEAFFGQGTRLTVV.

The chain employs TRBV19 and TRBJ2-1; 11 positions agree with TRBD2. The V gene's germline CDR1 is LNHDA and CDR2 SQIVND (reference sequence). V shed 3 bases, J shed 7 bases, and the junction held 8 bases outside the gene matches. CDR3 length: 16 residues. The CDR3 here is CASSILGGTSGNEQFF. CDR3 in DNA: TGTGCCAGTAGTATCTTGGGGGGGACTAGCGGTAATGAGCAGTTCTTC.

The J gene is TRBJ2-1, the V gene TRBV29-1; 14 nucleotides align to TRBD2. This CDR3 comprises 18 residues. The J segment lost 2 bases and the V segment lost 0 bases, leaving 6 bases of the junction unmatched. Germline-derived CDR1 and CDR2 are SQVTM and ANQGSEA. The CDR3 here is CSVEDPGLAGAPYNEQFF. The CDR3 bases are TGCAGCGTTGAAGATCCGGGACTAGCGGGAGCACCCTACAATGAGCAGTTCTTC.

CDR3 in amino acids: CAIREQGMDGYTF. The CDR3 nucleotides are TGTGCCATCAGAGAACAGGGGATGGATGGCTACACCTTC. The chain employs TRBV10-3 and TRBJ1-2, with 7 bases that match TRBD1. The CDR3 has 13 amino acids. V trimming: 6 bases; J trimming: 6 bases; junction bases outside the gene matches: 7. Germline CDR1 reads ENHRY; CDR2 reads SYGVKD.

The chain carries TRBV28 and TRBJ2-5; tentatively, D is TRBD2 (5 bases). Germline V gene sequence: CDR1 MDHEN, CDR2 SYDVKM. V shed 3 bases and J shed 4 bases, with 18 bases lying between them. This CDR3 is built from 16 residues. The DNA of the CDR3 is TGTGCCAGCAGTTTGGCGGGTATCGGGCATTCAGAGACCCAGTACTTC. Translating gives CASSLAGIGHSETQYF.

This clone was counted once. V and J are TRBV7-9 and TRBJ2-7; D remains ambiguous. The V end was cut by 2 bases, the J end by 5 bases, with 13 bases between. CDR1 is SEHNR and CDR2 is FQNEAQ in the germline V gene (reference sequence). The CDR3 consists of 14 residues. In DNA form, the CDR3 reads TGTGCCAGCAGCTTATCTTCCCGGAGAGACGAGCAGTACTTC. Its translation is CASSLSSRRDEQYF.

The chain couples TRBV10-3 to TRBJ2-7; either TRBD1 or TRBD2 may fit D (5 bases each). The CDR3 covers 15 residues. CDR1 and CDR2 from the germline V gene are ENHRY and SYGVKD. Between the trimmed V and J ends, which lost 3 bases and 2 bases, there was a span of 14 bases. CDR3: CAISESGTAPYEQYF. As DNA, the CDR3 is TGTGCCATCAGTGAATCCGGGACGGCGCCCTACGAGCAGTACTTC.

The chain uses TRBV13 and TRBJ2-2; no clear D. CDR3 length equals 16 residues. CDR1 and CDR2 (germline): PRHDT, FYEKMQ (reference sequence). V dropped 5 bases and J dropped 0 bases, with 13 bases sitting between them. The CDR3 DNA reads as TGTGCCAGCAGCCGGGCGAGGTACTCGAACACCGGGGAGCTGTTTTTT. It specifies CASSRARYSNTGELFF.

The chain uses TRBV25-1 and TRBJ2-5; D remains ambiguous. Germline CDR1 MGHDK, CDR2 SYGVNS. The CDR3 contains 14 residues. V was shortened by 3 bases and J by 1 base, with 9 bases between the two germline ends. The CDR3 nucleotides read TGTGCCAGCAGTGACACAACCCTCCAAGAGACCCAGTACTTC. It translates to CASSDTTLQETQYF.

DNA of the CDR3: TGCGCCAGCAGCCATGGGACCGCGGCTGAAGCTTTCTTT. Protein sequence: CASSHGTAAEAFF. V is TRBV5-1 and J is TRBJ1-1, with D perhaps TRBD1 (5 bases). The V end was cut by 4 bases, the J end by 6 bases, with 13 bases between. The CDR3 sequence is 13 residues long. Germline-derived CDR1 and CDR2 are SGHRS and YFSETQ. The variable domain in full, completed from reference TRBV5-1 and TRBJ1-1, reads KAGVTQTPRYLIKTRGQQVTLSCSPISGHRSVSWYQQTPGQGLQFLFEYFSETQRNKGNFPGRFSGRQFSNSRSEMNVSTLELGDSALYLCASSHGTAAEAFFGQGTRLTVV.

This chain uses TRBV29-1 with TRBJ2-3; 11 bases agree with TRBD2. The V segment lost 1 base and the J segment 2 bases; nucleotides outside the gene matches: 8. The V gene's germline CDR1 is SQVTM and CDR2 ANQGSEA. The length of the CDR3 is 17 residues. The CDR3 DNA is TGCAGCGTTGAAGGGGGACAACTAGCGGGGGACACAGATACGCAGTATTTT. Residues: CSVEGGQLAGDTDTQYF.

This clone came up once. This chain connects TRBV7-9 to TRBJ1-2, with 8 nucleotides matching TRBD1. This CDR3 comprises 17 residues. V gave up 0 bases and J gave up 0 bases; unmatched junction bases: 6. CDR1 SEHNR and CDR2 FQNEAQ come from the germline V gene (reference sequence). The CDR3 loop reads CASSLARGQAANYGYTF. For the CDR3, the DNA is TGTGCCAGCAGCTTAGCGCGGGGACAGGCGGCTAACTATGGCTACACCTTC.

As to this clone: An end of the junction differs from the germline gene, which may be a read error. V gene TRBV15 combines with J gene TRBJ1-1, with TRBD1 matching over 8 bases. Germline assignment: CDR1 LNHNV and CDR2 YYDKDF (reference sequence). The CDR3 is 14 residues long. The CDR3 spells CAIRDRPITTEAFF. CDR3 bases: TGCGCCATTAGGGACAGGCCAATAACAACTGAAGCTTTCTTT.

The V and J genes are TRBV4-3 and TRBJ2-1; tentatively, D is TRBD1 (5 bases). CDR1 is LGHNA and CDR2 is YSLEER in the germline V gene. This CDR3 comprises 15 residues. V shed 0 bases and J shed 9 bases, with 15 bases lying between them. The CDR3 DNA follows: TGCGCCAGCAGCCAAGATCACAGGTTGTACGGTGAGCAGTTCTTC. It specifies CASSQDHRLYGEQFF.

This chain uses TRBV9 with TRBJ2-1; 10 nucleotides match TRBD1. CDR1 is SGDLS, CDR2 YYNGEE, per germline. The CDR3 contains 15 residues. Unmatched junction bases numbered 4, after V lost 3 bases and J lost 4 bases. The DNA for the CDR3 is TGTGCCAGCAGCGCAGGACAGGGGGAGTACAATGAGCAGTTCTTC. Its protein product is CASSAGQGEYNEQFF.

This clone appeared once. The chain recombines TRBV11-2 with TRBJ2-7, with unresolved D. V dropped 4 bases and J dropped 2 bases, with 6 bases sitting between them. The germline CDR1 and CDR2 sequences are SGHAT and FQNNGV. This CDR3 region has 12 residues. CDR3: CASSSRTYEQYF. DNA of the CDR3: TGTGCCAGCAGCTCCAGGACCTACGAGCAGTACTTC. Drawing the rest from reference TRBV11-2 and TRBJ2-7, the complete variable domain is EAGVAQSPRYKIIEKRQSVAFWCNPISGHATLYWYQQILGQGPKLLIQFQNNGVVDDSQLPKDRFSAERLKGVDSTLKIQPAKLEDSAVYLCASSSRTYEQYFGPGTRLTVT.

This sequence joins TRBV7-9 and TRBJ1-2; D might be TRBD1 (5 bases). CDR3 size: 13 residues. Trimming took off 5 bases at V and 8 bases at J, with 15 bases between the two ends. From germline, CDR1 is SEHNR and CDR2 FQNEAQ (reference sequence). CDR3 residues: CASSPGAIGGYTF. The CDR3 DNA follows: TGTGCCAGCAGCCCCGGGGCGATTGGCGGCTACACCTTC.

The rearrangement links TRBV10-3 to TRBJ2-5; D is ambiguous. Germline assignment: CDR1 ENHRY and CDR2 SYGVKD. CDR3 length: 13 amino acids. The V end lost 2 bases, the J end lost 7 bases, and 11 bases lay between the germline ends. The CDR3 loop is CAISESTPWTQYF. For the CDR3, the DNA is TGTGCCATCAGTGAGAGTACCCCCTGGACCCAGTACTTC.

The rearrangement uses TRBV19 and TRBJ1-5; 9 nucleotides match TRBD1. The CDR3 runs to 15 residues. CDR1 is LNHDA, CDR2 SQIVND, per germline (reference sequence). The J segment lost 3 bases and the V segment lost 5 bases, leaving 5 bases of the junction unmatched. The CDR3 nucleotides are TGTGCCAGTAGTGTGGGGACAGGGCTCAATCAGCCCCAGCATTTT. Translating it yields CASSVGTGLNQPQHF.

The chain combines TRBV2 with TRBJ1-5, with 7 bases identical to TRBD1. This CDR3 comprises 15 residues. V lost 5 bases to trimming and J lost 1 base; unmatched junction nucleotides: 5. Germline CDR1 SNHLY, CDR2 FYNNEI. The CDR3 DNA reads TGTGCCAGCAGTAAAGGGGACAGAAGCAATCAGCCCCAGCATTTT. This sequence encodes CASSKGDRSNQPQHF. Together with reference TRBV2 and TRBJ1-5, the CDR3 gives the full variable domain: EPEVTQTPSHQVTQMGQEVILRCVPISNHLYFYWYRQILGQKVEFLVSFYNNEISEKSEIFDDQFSVERPDGSNFTLKIRSTKLEDSAMYFCASSKGDRSNQPQHFGDGTRLSIL.

The chain joins TRBV15 to TRBJ2-1; D remains unclear. Germline V gene data show CDR1 as LNHNV and CDR2 as YYDKDF (reference sequence). V lost 6 bases to trimming and J lost 0 bases, with 9 bases between them. The CDR3 loop spans 14 amino acids. Here the CDR3 reads CATSTRSSYNEQFF. CDR3 nucleotides: TGTGCCACCAGTACAAGAAGCTCCTACAATGAGCAGTTCTTC.

V is TRBV30 and J is TRBJ1-3; no clear D gene. CDR3 length: 15 residues. Between the trimmed V and J ends, which lost 3 bases and 6 bases, there was a span of 18 bases. Germline V CDR1 and CDR2: GTSNPN, SVGIG (reference sequence). This chain's CDR3 is CAWRQKHNFANTIYF. Here the CDR3 DNA reads TGTGCCTGGAGGCAAAAGCACAATTTTGCAAACACCATATATTTT.

This clone has only one observation. The chain employs TRBV7-2 and TRBJ2-2; possibly TRBD1 for D (5 bases). The germline V gene has CDR1 SGHTA and CDR2 FQGNSA. This CDR3 has 14 amino acids. Trimming pared 4 bases from V and 2 bases from J, leaving 8 bases between. CDR3 residues: CASSYGHNTGELFF. The CDR3 coding sequence is TGTGCCAGCAGCTACGGACATAACACCGGGGAGCTGTTTTTT.

This clone was seen only once. The chain links TRBV11-2 to TRBJ2-5, with no clear D. This CDR3 is 13 amino acids long. Germline CDR1 SGHAT, CDR2 FQNNGV. V was shortened by 0 bases and J by 5 bases, with 7 bases between the two germline ends. CDR3 region: CASSLEVGETQYF. The CDR3 DNA follows: TGTGCCAGCAGCTTAGAGGTGGGGGAGACCCAGTACTTC.

This sequence joins TRBV29-1 and TRBJ2-1; TRBD2 agrees at 10 bases. The CDR3 has 16 residues. Looked up from germline, CDR1 is SQVTM and CDR2 is ANQGSEA. Trimming removed 2 bases from V and 3 bases from J; junction bases left unmatched: 7. This CDR3 is CSVESASGGHYNEQFF. In nucleotides, the CDR3 is TGCAGCGTTGAAAGTGCTAGCGGGGGACACTACAATGAGCAGTTCTTC.

The chain recombines TRBV5-6 with TRBJ2-3; D not resolved. V was cut by 0 bases and J by 4 bases, with 9 bases left in between. The CDR3 is made up of 14 amino acids. Germline values: CDR1 SGHDT, CDR2 YYEEEE. The CDR3 nucleotides read TGTGCCAGCAGCTTGGTTGGTAGGGCAGATACGCAGTATTTT. Translation gives CASSLVGRADTQYF.

The V gene is TRBV7-6, the J gene TRBJ2-3; the match to TRBD2 covers 10 bases. The V gene end was trimmed by 1 base and the J gene end by 6 bases; junction bases not matched to a gene: 4. The CDR3 is 15 residues long. The germline V gene has CDR1 SGHVS and CDR2 FNYEAQ. The CDR3 loop reads CASSLGLAGVDTQYF. CDR3 coding DNA: TGTGCCAGCAGCTTAGGGCTAGCGGGAGTCGATACGCAGTATTTT.

The V and J genes are TRBV13 and TRBJ2-3; 11 bases fit TRBD1. The V gene's germline CDR1 is PRHDT and CDR2 FYEKMQ (reference sequence). The J segment lost 12 bases and the V segment lost 4 bases, leaving 15 bases of the junction unmatched. This CDR3 has 16 residues. The CDR3 nucleotides read TGTGCCAGCAGCTCCACCAACCTCCCGGACAGGGGGCTTCAGTATTTT. Translation: CASSSTNLPDRGLQYF.

J is TRBJ2-2 and V is TRBV5-6, with a possible D match to TRBD2 (6 bases). The CDR3 is 17 amino acids. Trimming removed 4 bases from V and 0 bases from J, with 16 bases in between. The germline V gene has CDR1 SGHDT and CDR2 YYEEEE. The CDR3 loop is CASSHNRDSSNTGELFF. Written as DNA, the CDR3 is TGTGCCAGCAGCCATAACCGGGACTCCTCGAACACCGGGGAGCTGTTTTTT.

J is TRBJ2-7 and V is TRBV10-3; D is ambiguous. Trimming removed 7 bases at V and 5 bases at J, with 18 bases between. This CDR3 spans 14 amino acids. Germline assignment: CDR1 ENHRY and CDR2 SYGVKD. The CDR3 reads CAINNLVGFHEQYF. CDR3 nucleotide sequence: TGTGCCATCAATAACCTAGTAGGCTTCCACGAGCAGTACTTC.